The T cell receptor beta chain under discussion was sequenced for a study of vaccination and CD4 T cells after COVID-19. Study background: The convalescents included six males and four females, and among them two were Hispanic while seven were Caucasian. It was a median about 100 days after diagnosis, with a range of 35 to 161, that post-COVID samples were drawn. The stimulus for the cells was overlapping spike peptides derived from SARS-CoV-2, HCoV-NL63, HCoV-OC43 and HCoV-229E.

The germline V and J ends were trimmed by 6 bases and 0 bases, with 14 bases remaining between them. The germline V gene encodes CDR1 SGHRS and CDR2 YFSETQ. The CDR3 totals 15 residues. The Oncomine TCR Beta short-read assay sequenced DNA from cultured CD4+ T cells. TCRdb ran MiXCR on the PCR reads and lists one entry per CDR3 protein. Among some 11,000 distinct CDR3 sequences listed, 35% to 50% were seen once. By proportion, this clonotype is medium-sized. As yet, its antigen is unknown. This sample's treatment: roughly 10-day PBMC culture with coronavirus spike peptide pools or control peptides (ViraFEST assay).

This receptor was obtained from a human donor with COVID-19. Sample: cultured CD4+ T cells from blood. The chain carries TRBV5-1 and TRBJ2-3; D gene uncertain. Written as DNA, the CDR3 is TGCGCCAGCAAGGAATACAGTTCTAGCACAGATACGCAGTATTTT. Its protein product is CASKEYSSSTDTQYF.